The rows below give T cell receptor beta chains drawn from one sample of a study of T cells after yellow fever vaccination. Each CDR3 protein gets one entry after TCRdb re-called the 5' RACE reads with MiXCR. The sample has 100,000 to 150,000 distinct CDR3 sequences, about 7% seen once. This material consisted of CD4+ T cells sorted from PBMCs, taken 9 to 11 days after the first yellow fever vaccination. The origin of the receptors is a man aged 18 to 30 who received the YFV17D yellow fever vaccine. CDR3s include the opening cysteine and the closing phenylalanine or tryptophan. D genes are given only for firm matches. For some rows the clone size is stated as once, few or many, or as a class when expanded; others skip it.

J	size	V	D	CDR3	DNA
TRBJ2-5	-	TRBV4-3	TRBD2	CASSQRLAGPQETQYF	TGCGCCAGCAGCCAAAGACTAGCGGGCCCACAAGAGACCCAGTACTTC
TRBJ2-5	many	TRBV7-9	-	CASSFPRQDPLRETQYF	TGTGCCAGCAGCTTTCCGAGACAGGACCCCCTCAGGGAGACCCAGTACTTC
TRBJ1-2	many	TRBV4-2	-	CASSDATGTGYTF	TGTGCCAGCAGCGACGCGACAGGTACCGGCTACACCTTC
TRBJ2-5	many	TRBV29-1	-	CSVSITQETQYF	TGCAGCGTTTCGATTACCCAAGAGACCCAGTACTTC
TRBJ2-7	-	TRBV7-2	-	CASSLATGIYEQYF	TGTGCCAGCAGCTTAGCGACAGGAATCTACGAGCAGTACTTC
TRBJ2-5	-	TRBV12-3/TRBV12-4	-	CSSSFWGGETQYF	TGTTCCAGCAGTTTTTGGGGAGGTGAGACCCAGTACTTC
TRBJ2-3	many	TRBV2	-	CASSGPAVTDTQYF	TGTGCCAGCAGTGGGCCGGCCGTCACAGATACGCAGTATTTT
TRBJ2-5	few	TRBV5-1	TRBD1	CASSGQGLQETQYF	TGCGCCAGCAGCGGACAGGGCCTCCAAGAGACCCAGTACTTC
TRBJ1-6	many	TRBV20-1	-	CSAAGLDSRSPLHF	TGCAGTGCCGCGGGACTGGATAGTCGGTCACCCCTCCACTTT
TRBJ2-6	few	TRBV10-3	-	CAISESNNSGANVLTF	TGTGCCATCAGTGAGTCGAACAACTCTGGGGCCAACGTCCTGACTTTC
TRBJ2-5	-	TRBV7-2	-	CASSLYRVETQYF	TGTGCCAGCAGCTTATACAGGGTAGAGACCCAGTACTTC
TRBJ2-4	many	TRBV12-3/TRBV12-4	TRBD1	CASSPDRAGRNF	TGTGCCAGCAGTCCGGACAGGGCTGGGCGTAACTTC
TRBJ1-2	many	TRBV5-1	TRBD1	CASSLEGRQGYGYTF	TGCGCCAGCAGCTTGGAGGGGAGACAGGGCTATGGCTACACCTTC
TRBJ2-1	many	TRBV2	-	CASRFREQFF	TGTGCCAGCAGATTTAGGGAGCAGTTCTTC
TRBJ1-3	few	TRBV18	TRBD1	CASSPSQGARNTIYF	TGTGCCAGCTCACCAAGCCAGGGGGCGCGGAACACCATATATTTT
TRBJ1-4	many	TRBV29-1	-	CSVGRGEGLFF	TGCAGCGTTGGACGGGGGGAAGGACTGTTTTTT
TRBJ2-1	many	TRBV4-2	TRBD2	CASSRRALAGNYNEQFF	TGTGCCAGCAGCCGACGCGCGTTAGCGGGGAACTACAATGAGCAGTTCTTC
TRBJ1-5	many	TRBV7-9	-	CASSFGNQPQHF	TGTGCCAGCAGCTTTGGGAATCAGCCCCAGCATTTT